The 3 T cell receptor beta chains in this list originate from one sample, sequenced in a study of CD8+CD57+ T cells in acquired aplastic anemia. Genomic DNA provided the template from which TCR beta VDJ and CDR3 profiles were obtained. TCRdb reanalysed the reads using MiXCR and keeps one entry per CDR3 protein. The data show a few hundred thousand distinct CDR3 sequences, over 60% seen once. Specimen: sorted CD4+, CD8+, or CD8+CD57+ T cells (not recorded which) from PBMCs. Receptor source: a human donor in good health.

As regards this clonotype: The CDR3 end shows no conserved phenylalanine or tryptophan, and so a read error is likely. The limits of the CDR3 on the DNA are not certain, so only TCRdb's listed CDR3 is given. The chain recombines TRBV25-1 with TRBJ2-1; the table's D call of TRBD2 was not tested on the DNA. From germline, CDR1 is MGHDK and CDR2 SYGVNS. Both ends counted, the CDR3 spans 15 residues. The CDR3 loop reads CASSGGGTSLREQLV.

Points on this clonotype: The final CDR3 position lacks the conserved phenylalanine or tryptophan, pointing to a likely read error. As DNA, the CDR3 is TGTGCCAGCAGCCGACCAGGGGTAACTAAAGCTTTCTCT. Its translation is CASSRPGVTKAFS. The rearrangement uses TRBV7-6 and TRBJ1-1, with D tentatively TRBD1 (6 bases). The V end lost 5 bases, the J end lost 9 bases, and 16 bases lay between the germline ends. This CDR3 has 13 residues. Per the germline V gene, CDR1 is SGHVS and CDR2 is FNYEAQ.

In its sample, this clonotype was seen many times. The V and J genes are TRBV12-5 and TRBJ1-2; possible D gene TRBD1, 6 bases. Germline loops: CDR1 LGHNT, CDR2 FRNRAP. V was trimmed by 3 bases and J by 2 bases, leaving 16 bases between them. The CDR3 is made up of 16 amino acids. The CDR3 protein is CASGFPNRTENYGYTF. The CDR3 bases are TGTGCTAGTGGTTTCCCAAATAGGACAGAGAACTATGGCTACACCTTC.